One TCR beta chain is described in this entry. Its antigen is as yet unknown. The CDR3 totals 13 residues. Trimming shortened V by 0 bases and J by 7 bases, and 7 bases separated the two germline ends. Germline V lookup: CDR1 LGHNA, CDR2 YNFKEQ. This specimen comes from a study of cytomegalovirus exposure and HLA in healthy donors. Whole-study findings and limits: Subsequent analysis of the approximately 130 validation repertoires found a tendency for first-cohort TCR clusters to co-occur. Published work reported that the classifier diagnosed cytomegalovirus status with high specificity and sensitivity. In vitro checks showed that a few CMV-associated chains really do target CMV antigens.

The repertoire was sequenced with immunoSEQ multiplex PCR; TCRdb's copy has only in-frame clones and lacks some. The data hold roughly 330,000 clones, with around 90% observed a single time. The chain links TRBV4-2 to TRBJ1-5, with unresolved D. The clonotype was recovered from a woman in her twenties or thirties in good health and CMV-seropositive. Sequencing was done on a sample of PBMCs. CDR3 in DNA: TGTGCCAGCAGCCAAGATCCGGGCCAGCCCCAGCATTTT. As protein: CASSQDPGQPQHF.